This passage covers 18 T cell receptor beta chains from one sample sequenced in a study of PD-1 blockade in classical Hodgkin lymphoma. Sequencing was performed with immunoSEQ multiplex PCR; in TCRdb, only in-frame clones are kept and a portion is missing. Among approximately 20,000 clones listed, around 80% were seen once. Time point noted: cycle 4 day 1 (C4D1), after 5 to 7 weeks of nivolumab. All patients experienced relapse after autologous stem cell transplantation, and brentuximab vedotin exposure was variable. Here the sequenced sample was peripheral blood mononuclear cells (PBMCs), taken before the fourth cycle of nivolumab. The receptors shown here come from a human donor with classical Hodgkin lymphoma.

The rearrangement links TRBV18 to TRBJ2-7; 7 bases map to TRBD1. Looked up from germline, CDR1 is KGHSH and CDR2 is LQKENI. J lost 0 bases, V lost 5 bases, and 16 bases had no gene match. The CDR3 totals 18 residues. CDR3 bases: TGTGCCAGCTCATCAGGGGCCGGGACAGCTTTACCCTCCTACGAGCAGTACTTC. This sequence encodes CASSSGAGTALPSYEQYF.

V is TRBV6-6 and J is TRBJ1-5; weak D call: TRBD1 (5 bases). With 3 bases removed from V and 8 bases from J, the gap between germline ends came to 11 bases. This CDR3 comprises 13 residues. Germline V gives CDR1 MNHNY, CDR2 SVGAGI (reference sequence). DNA of the CDR3: TGTGCCAGCAGTTATGCAGGGCAGGAGCCCCAGCATTTT. Translated, it gives CASSYAGQEPQHF.

The chain uses TRBV4-2 and TRBJ2-1; perhaps TRBD2 as D (7 bases). Trimming removed 2 bases at V and 7 bases at J, with 12 bases between. CDR1 and CDR2 from the germline V gene are LGHNA and YNFKEQ. The CDR3 covers 14 residues. The CDR3 protein is CASSQPGEGNEQFF. The CDR3 bases are TGTGCCAGCAGCCAACCAGGGGAGGGGAATGAGCAGTTCTTC.

This rearrangement joins TRBV19 to TRBJ2-5, with 8 bases fitting TRBD1. This CDR3 region has 16 residues. With 3 bases clipped from V and 5 bases from J, the junction kept 11 bases outside the gene matches. Germline lookup yields CDR1 LNHDA and CDR2 SQIVND (reference sequence). CDR3 nucleotides: TGTGCCAGTAGTATCAGGGCAGGGGGCGCCGCGGAGACCCAGTACTTC. This sequence encodes CASSIRAGGAAETQYF. The variable domain in full, with the rest retrieved from reference TRBV19 and TRBJ2-5, is DGGITQSPKYLFRKEGQNVTLSCEQNLNHDAMYWYRQDPGQGLRLIYYSQIVNDFQKGDIAEGYSVSREKKESFPLTVTSAQKNPTAFYLCASSIRAGGAAETQYFGPGTRLLVL.

The chain joins TRBV5-1 to TRBJ2-3; 16 bases are a match to TRBD2. Germline lookup yields CDR1 SGHRS and CDR2 YFSETQ. This CDR3 spans 17 amino acids. Trimming removed 4 bases from V and 5 bases from J; junction bases left unmatched: 7. Here the CDR3 DNA reads TGCGCCAGCAGCCCGGGACTAGCGGGGGGGCGATTAGATACGCAGTATTTT. Protein: CASSPGLAGGRLDTQYF.

The chain has TRBV21-1 and TRBJ2-1; the table gives TRBD1 as D, unverified against the DNA. TRBV21-1 is listed as a pseudogene. The CDR3 has 14 amino acids. For the CDR3, the DNA is TGTGCCAGCAGCGTACACCATTCCGACAATGAGCAGTTCTTC. Its translation: CASSVHHSDNEQFF.

This clone was recorded once. The chain employs TRBV15 and TRBJ2-1; the match to TRBD1 covers 8 bases. This CDR3 contains 16 residues. CDR1 LNHNV and CDR2 YYDKDF come from the germline V gene (reference sequence). The V gene end was trimmed by 1 base and the J gene end by 5 bases; junction bases not matched to a gene: 7. CDR3 amino acids: CATSRGTGLGDNEQFF. The CDR3 DNA reads TGTGCCACCAGCAGAGGGACAGGGCTAGGTGACAATGAGCAGTTCTTC.

V and J are TRBV7-2 and TRBJ1-3, with unresolved D. Germline V gives CDR1 SGHTA, CDR2 FQGNSA. Trimming took off 4 bases at V and 0 bases at J, with 10 bases between the two ends. The CDR3 has 15 residues. In nucleotides, the CDR3 is TGTGCCAGCAGCTCTGTATCTACCTCTGGAAACACCATATATTTT. This codes for CASSSVSTSGNTIYF. Full variable domain (outside the CDR3, taken from reference TRBV7-2 and TRBJ1-3): GAGVSQSPSNKVTEKGKDVELRCDPISGHTALYWYRQSLGQGLEFLIYFQGNSAPDKSGLPSDRFSAERTGGSVSTLTIQRTQQEDSAVYLCASSSVSTSGNTIYFGEGSWLTVV.

The chain couples TRBV29-1 to TRBJ1-2; tentative D call: TRBD1 (6 bases). The germline V gene encodes CDR1 SQVTM and CDR2 ANQGSEA. The V gene lost 6 bases and the J gene lost 3 bases, with 11 bases spanning the gap. CDR3 length equals 12 residues. Here the CDR3 reads CSVNRDDYGYTF. CDR3 bases: TGCAGCGTCAACAGGGATGACTATGGCTACACCTTC. The full variable domain, with the rest looked up from reference TRBV29-1 and TRBJ1-2, is SAVISQKPSRDICQRGTSLTIQCQVDSQVTMMFWYRQQPGQSLTLIATANQGSEATYESGFVIDKFPISRPNLTFSTLTVSNMSPEDSSIYLCSVNRDDYGYTFGSGTRLTVV.

Here the CDR3 DNA reads TGTGCCAGCAGCTTAGGCGTCACCGGGAATGAAAAACTGTTTTTT. It yields the protein CASSLGVTGNEKLFF. The chain joins TRBV7-6 to TRBJ1-4; no clear D. The CDR3 is made up of 15 amino acids. Germline lookup yields CDR1 SGHVS and CDR2 FNYEAQ. Trimming took off 1 base at V and 5 bases at J, with 11 bases between the two ends.

The chain has TRBV7-6 and TRBJ2-1; perhaps TRBD2 as D (5 bases). Germline CDR1 and CDR2: SGHVS and FNYEAQ. The CDR3 is 14 amino acids. Trimming left V 5 bases short and J 8 bases short, with 16 bases between. CDR3 sequence (DNA): TGTGCCAGCAGCCCCCGTGTGAGGGCCGATGAGCAGTTCTTC. Translation gives CASSPRVRADEQFF.

Only one count was recorded for this clone. This chain joins TRBV19 and TRBJ2-3, with D uncertain. The CDR3 spans 11 residues. The V and J ends lost 3 bases and 6 bases respectively, with 4 bases between them. CDR1 and CDR2 (germline): LNHDA, SQIVND (reference sequence). CDR3: CASSMVDTQYF. The CDR3, as DNA: TGTGCCAGTAGTATGGTGGATACGCAGTATTTT.

The J gene is TRBJ1-3, the V gene TRBV6-1; tentatively, D is TRBD1 (6 bases). V lost 6 bases and J lost 0, with 12 bases in between. Germline values: CDR1 MNHNS, CDR2 SASEGT. This CDR3 spans 15 amino acids. CDR3 sequence reads: CASRFGQSSGNTIYF. CDR3 sequence (DNA): TGTGCCAGCAGATTCGGACAGAGCTCTGGAAACACCATATATTTT.

The chain joins TRBV19 to TRBJ2-1; D not resolved. With 4 bases removed from V and 5 bases from J, the gap between germline ends came to 9 bases. This CDR3 spans 13 amino acids. CDR1 and CDR2 (germline): LNHDA, SQIVND (reference sequence). The CDR3, as DNA: TGTGCCAGTAGTAGCGGAAACAACAATGAGCAGTTCTTC. This codes for CASSSGNNNEQFF.

The chain uses TRBV7-2 and TRBJ1-4, with 7 bases aligning to TRBD1. Trimming cost V 0 bases and J 8 bases; bases outside gene matches: 9. CDR3 size: 16 residues. The germline V gene has CDR1 SGHTA and CDR2 FQGNSA. The CDR3 DNA follows: TGTGCCAGCAGCTTAGCGCGACAGGGACCGGGGGAAAAACTGTTTTTT. Residues: CASSLARQGPGEKLFF.

The V and J genes are TRBV10-3 and TRBJ1-3, with TRBD1 as a possible D gene (5 bases). The CDR3 has 15 amino acids. CDR1 is ENHRY, CDR2 SYGVKD, per germline. V gave up 6 bases and J gave up 2 bases, with 14 bases separating them. In DNA form, the CDR3 reads TGTGCCATCAGGAGGGACGGGACCCCTGGAAACACCATATATTTT. Translation gives CAIRRDGTPGNTIYF.

V is TRBV9 and J is TRBJ2-2; TRBD1 aligns across 7 bases. CDR3 length: 18 residues. V was clipped by 4 bases and J by 6 bases; unmatched bases: 18. Germline values: CDR1 SGDLS, CDR2 YYNGEE. The CDR3 spells CASSPPRETGMRSGELFF. CDR3 coding DNA: TGTGCCAGCAGCCCCCCTAGGGAGACAGGGATGCGGTCCGGGGAGCTGTTTTTT.

By proportion, this clone is medium-sized. The chain uses TRBV10-2 and TRBJ2-7; no definite D call. Trimming removed 2 bases from V and 1 base from J, with 9 bases in between. Per germline, CDR1 WSHSY and CDR2 SAAADI. The CDR3 spans 14 residues. The DNA of the CDR3 is TGCGCCAGCAGTGAGATGGGTCCGTCCTACGAGCAGTACGTC. Translated, it gives CASSEMGPSYEQYV.